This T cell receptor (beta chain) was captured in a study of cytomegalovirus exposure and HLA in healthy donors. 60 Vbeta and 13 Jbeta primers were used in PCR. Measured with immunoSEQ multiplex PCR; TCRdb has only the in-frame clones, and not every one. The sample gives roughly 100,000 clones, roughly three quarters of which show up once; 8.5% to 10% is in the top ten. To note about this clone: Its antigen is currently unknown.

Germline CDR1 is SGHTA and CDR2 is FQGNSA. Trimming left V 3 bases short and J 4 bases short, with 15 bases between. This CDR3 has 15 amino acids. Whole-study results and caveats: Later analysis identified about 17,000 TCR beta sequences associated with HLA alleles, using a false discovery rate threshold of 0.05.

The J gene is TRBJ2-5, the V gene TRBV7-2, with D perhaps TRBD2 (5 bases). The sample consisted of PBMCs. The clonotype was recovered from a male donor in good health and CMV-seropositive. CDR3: CASSFPLGEGETQYF. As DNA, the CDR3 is TGTGCCAGCAGCTTCCCCTTGGGCGAGGGAGAGACCCAGTACTTC.